These T cell receptor beta chains were read from a single sample in a study of metastatic and nonmetastatic thyroid tumors. TCRdb re-analyzed the PCR reads through MiXCR. The table has approximately 74,000 clones, 14% seen once. The sequencing input was blood. These receptors originate from a male donor with papillary thyroid cancer or a benign thyroid nodule (not recorded which). Some clones in this sample may be carry-over from other donors' samples. CDR3s include the opening cysteine and the closing phenylalanine or tryptophan. The order of the fields is J gene, D gene, clone size, V gene, CDR3 protein, CDR3 DNA. D genes are given only for firm matches. The listing skips clone size in some rows; elsewhere it reads once, few, many or a size class.

>TRBJ1-3|.|many|TRBV13
CASSLDFGDTIYF
TGTGCCAGCAGCTTAGACTTTGGGGACACCATATATTTT
>TRBJ2-7|TRBD1|few|TRBV10-3
CAISEKDRDYEQYF
TGTGCCATCAGTGAGAAAGACAGGGACTACGAGCAGTACTTC
>TRBJ2-1|.|many|TRBV28
CASSFFGRARGSYNEQFF
TGTGCCAGCAGCTTTTTCGGGAGGGCCAGGGGGTCCTACAATGAGCAGTTCTTC
>TRBJ1-4|TRBD1|many|TRBV6-1
CASRNYRGHEKLFF
TGTGCCAGCAGGAACTACAGGGGCCATGAAAAACTGTTTTTT
>TRBJ1-2|.|many|TRBV18
CASSRQNGTANYGYTF
TGTGCCAGCTCACGACAGAACGGGACCGCTAACTATGGCTACACCTTC
>TRBJ2-1|TRBD2|many|TRBV10-3
CAISRLAGPNEQFF
TGTGCCATCAGTCGACTAGCGGGACCCAATGAGCAGTTCTTC
>TRBJ2-1|.|.|TRBV5-4
CASSLPLASQQDEQLF
TGTGCCAGCAGCTTACCTCTAGCGTCACAGCAGGATGAGCAGCTCTTC
>TRBJ1-1|.|many|TRBV20-1
CSARFPPQWGTEAFF
TGCAGTGCTAGATTCCCACCCCAATGGGGCACTGAAGCTTTCTTT
>TRBJ1-1|TRBD1|many|TRBV7-3
CASSPQGGLTEAFF
TGTGCCAGCAGCCCACAGGGGGGTTTAACTGAAGCTTTCTTT
>TRBJ2-7|.|.|TRBV14
CASSHGLPAIYEQYF
TGTGCCAGCAGCCATGGACTACCGGCAATCTACGAGCAGTACTTC
>TRBJ1-2|.|many|TRBV30
CAWSPQGGYTF
TGTGCCTGGAGTCCCCAAGGGGGCTACACCTTC
>TRBJ2-5|.|few|TRBV6-4
CASSDLQRWGRGQETQYF
TGTGCCAGCAGTGACTTGCAAAGGTGGGGGAGAGGCCAAGAGACCCAGTACTTC
>TRBJ1-2|.|.|TRBV11-2
CASSLDQGYGYTF
TGTGCCAGCAGCTTAGATCAGGGCTATGGCTACACCTTC
>TRBJ2-2|.|many|TRBV11-2
CASSLLSNTGELFF
TGTGCCAGCAGCTTACTATCTAACACCGGGGAGCTGTTTTTT
>TRBJ2-3|TRBD2|many|TRBV30
CAWSVQAGGSAGTDTQYF
TGTGCCTGGAGTGTACAAGCGGGAGGGTCTGCGGGCACAGATACGCAGTATTTT
>TRBJ2-3|TRBD2|many|TRBV11-2
CASSQTPGGTDTQYF
TGTGCCAGCAGCCAGACCCCGGGGGGAACAGATACGCAGTATTTT
>TRBJ1-5|.|many|TRBV6-2/TRBV6-3
CASSRVISNQPQHF
TGTGCCAGCAGCCGGGTCATTAGCAATCAGCCCCAGCATTTT
>TRBJ1-1|.|many|TRBV11-2
CASSPWAANTEAFF
TGTGCCAGCAGCCCCTGGGCAGCGAACACTGAAGCTTTCTTT
>TRBJ1-5|.|many|TRBV30
CAWSGTGSNQPQHF
TGTGCCTGGAGTGGGACTGGGAGCAATCAGCCCCAGCATTTT
>TRBJ2-3|.|many|TRBV27
CASSIGRDTQYF
TGTGCCAGCAGTATCGGGAGAGATACGCAGTATTTT
>TRBJ2-3|.|.|TRBV13
CASILVPDTQYF
TGTGCCAGCATCCTCGTCCCAGATACGCAGTATTTT
>TRBJ1-1|.|many|TRBV7-3
CASSLSLNTEAFF
TGTGCCAGCAGCTTAAGTCTGAACACTGAAGCTTTCTTT
>TRBJ1-1|.|many|TRBV27
CASSWTENTEAFF
TGTGCCAGCAGTTGGACGGAGAACACTGAAGCTTTCTTT
>TRBJ1-4|.|many|TRBV7-9
CASSYSGDRGEKLFF
TGTGCCAGCAGTTACTCAGGGGATAGGGGTGAAAAACTGTTTTTT
>TRBJ1-3|TRBD1|many|TRBV11-2
CASSFRRQGAYGNTIYF
TGTGCCAGCAGCTTCAGAAGACAGGGGGCCTACGGAAACACCATATATTTT
>TRBJ2-2|TRBD1|many|TRBV5-1
CASSLARDRNTGELFF
TGCGCCAGCAGCCTTGCCCGGGACAGGAACACCGGGGAGCTGTTTTTT
>TRBJ1-3|.|many|TRBV12-3/TRBV12-4
CASSPQAGAGNTIYF
TGTGCCAGCAGTCCTCAGGCAGGGGCTGGAAACACCATATATTTT
>TRBJ2-7|.|many|TRBV30
CAWSGGPTPYEQYF
TGTGCCTGGAGTGGGGGGCCAACACCCTACGAGCAGTACTTC
>TRBJ2-7|TRBD1|many|TRBV28
CASSYRGRGYEQYF
TGTGCCAGCAGTTACAGGGGGCGCGGGTACGAGCAGTACTTC
>TRBJ2-5|.|many|TRBV20-1
CSADVKETQYF
TGCAGTGCTGATGTAAAGGAGACCCAGTACTTC
>TRBJ1-1|TRBD1|once|TRBV9
CASSVTGQGTEAFF
TGTGCCAGCAGCGTCACCGGACAGGGCACTGAAGCTTTCTTT
>TRBJ2-3|TRBD1|.|TRBV6-1
CASTPGVGGGTYTQYF
TGTGCCAGCACTCCTGGGGTAGGGGGCGGCACATATACGCAGTATTTT
>TRBJ2-3|TRBD2|many|TRBV7-3
CASSLTQIAGGPTDTQYF
TGTGCCAGCAGCTTAACCCAAATAGCGGGAGGGCCAACAGATACGCAGTATTTT
>TRBJ1-1|TRBD1|few|TRBV25-1
CASIYPQGAKGAEAFF
TGTGCCAGCATTTACCCACAGGGGGCGAAGGGGGCTGAAGCTTTCTTT
>TRBJ2-2|.|many|TRBV7-3
CASSLGDTRELFF
TGTGCCAGCAGCTTAGGGGACACGAGGGAGCTGTTTTTT
>TRBJ2-1|.|.|TRBV29-1
CSVALLGGNEQFF
TGCAGCGTTGCTCTACTCGGGGGCAATGAGCAGTTCTTC
>TRBJ1-2|.|.|TRBV6-1
CASCESVGGGGYTF
TGTGCCAGCTGTGAAAGTGTAGGAGGTGGGGGCTACACCTTC
>TRBJ1-5|.|.|TRBV20-1
CIAGGGMGNQPQHF
TGCATTGCTGGGGGCGGGATGGGCAATCAGCCCCAGCATTTT
>TRBJ1-1|.|many|TRBV6-1
CASSSASREAFF
TGTGCCAGCAGTTCGGCCAGCAGGGAAGCTTTCTTT
>TRBJ1-1|.|many|TRBV28
CASRRSRGQNTEAFF
TGTGCCAGCAGAAGATCACGGGGACAGAACACTGAAGCTTTCTTT
>TRBJ1-3|.|many|TRBV9
CASSPQSLQVSGNTIYF
TGTGCCAGCAGCCCCCAGTCCCTTCAAGTCTCTGGAAACACCATATATTTT
>TRBJ1-6|.|many|TRBV2
CASSFETGGSGNSPLHF
TGTGCCAGCTCTTTCGAGACAGGTGGGAGTGGGAATTCACCCCTCCACTTT
>TRBJ1-5|.|few|TRBV28
CASSFWSKDNQPHHF
TGTGCCAGCAGTTTTTGGTCTAAGGACAATCAGCCCCACCATTTT
>TRBJ2-1|.|few|TRBV28
CPSSLSGLTGYNEQFF
TGTCCCAGCAGTCTATCAGGTCTGACCGGATACAATGAGCAGTTCTTC
>TRBJ1-6|.|.|TRBV27
CASSSARVPSDNSPLHF
TGTGCCAGCAGTTCCGCACGGGTCCCATCCGATAATTCACCCCTCCACTTT
>TRBJ2-3|TRBD1|.|TRBV6-2/TRBV6-3
CASSYMDRGHHTQTDTQYF
TGTGCCAGCAGTTACATGGACAGGGGGCATCATACGCAGACAGATACGCAGTATTTT
>TRBJ2-7|TRBD1|many|TRBV4-3
CASSQGPPDREVGEQYF
TGCGCCAGCAGCCAAGGTCCACCTGACAGGGAAGTAGGAGAGCAGTACTTC
>TRBJ2-1|TRBD2|many|TRBV20-1
CSASQRGANEQFF
TGCAGTGCTAGCCAGCGGGGGGCCAATGAGCAGTTCTTC
>TRBJ1-2|.|many|TRBV4-3
CASSQDSNTHGGYTF
TGCGCCAGCAGCCAAGATTCGAACACCCACGGTGGCTACACCTTC
>TRBJ2-1|.|.|TRBV6-2/TRBV6-3
CANRAALTLFRLNEQFF
TGTGCCAACAGGGCCGCACTCACCTTGTTCCGGCTAAATGAGCAGTTCTTC
>TRBJ2-2|TRBD1|many|TRBV24-1
CATSPTQGAGGELFF
TGTGCCACCAGCCCAACCCAGGGGGCCGGCGGGGAGCTGTTTTTT
>TRBJ2-5|TRBD2|many|TRBV28
CASGRLAGAQETQYF
TGTGCCAGCGGCAGACTAGCGGGGGCACAAGAGACCCAGTACTTC
>TRBJ2-3|TRBD1|.|TRBV5-1
CASSWGQASTDTQYF
TGCGCCAGCAGCTGGGGACAGGCAAGCACAGATACGCAGTATTTT
>TRBJ2-7|.|few|TRBV28
CTSSWDWEQYF
TGCACCAGCAGTTGGGATTGGGAGCAGTACTTC
>TRBJ2-2|TRBD2|many|TRBV5-5
CASSLTSGSNGELFF
TGTGCCAGCAGCTTGACTAGCGGGTCAAACGGGGAGCTGTTTTTT
>TRBJ2-7|TRBD2|few|TRBV11-1
CASSLAWGGRTYEQYF
TGTGCCAGCAGCTTAGCGTGGGGGGGAAGGACCTACGAGCAGTACTTC
>TRBJ2-6|TRBD2|many|TRBV6-1
CATGRGLTSGANVLTF
TGTGCCACTGGGAGGGGACTCACCTCTGGGGCCAACGTCCTGACTTTC
>TRBJ2-2|.|many|TRBV20-1
CSASGSSNTGELFF
TGCAGTGCTAGCGGGAGTAGTAATACCGGGGAGCTGTTTTTT
>TRBJ2-5|.|many|TRBV19
CASSIVLAGETQYF
TGTGCCAGTAGTATAGTGTTGGCGGGAGAGACCCAGTACTTC